These T cell receptor beta chains were read from a single sample in a study of shared clonotypes between healthy human individuals. Some clones are missing from TCRdb's copy, which holds only in-frame ones; the method was immunoSEQ multiplex PCR. The table includes around 100,000 clones, roughly 66% detected once. Sequenced input: memory CD8+ T cells sorted from blood. Receptors originate from a woman aged 25 to 45 in good health. CDR3s include the opening cysteine and the closing phenylalanine or tryptophan. D genes are given only for firm matches. Clone size is given for some rows only: seen once, a few or many times, or a class if the clone is expanded.

clone_size: NA
d_call: NA
v_call: TRBV5-1
j_call: TRBJ2-6
cdr3_nt: TGCGCCAGCAGCGAGGACAGCTCTGGGGCCAACGTCCTGACTTTC
cdr3_aa: CASSEDSSGANVLTF

clone_size: NA
d_call: NA
v_call: TRBV5-1
j_call: TRBJ1-1
cdr3_nt: TGCGCCAGCAGCTTGGGGGAGGTAGTAATCACTGAAGCTTTCTTT
cdr3_aa: CASSLGEVVITEAFF

clone_size: once
d_call: TRBD1
v_call: TRBV9
j_call: TRBJ2-5
cdr3_nt: TGTGCCAGCAGCGTCGGGGACAGCCAAGAGACCCAGTACTTC
cdr3_aa: CASSVGDSQETQYF

clone_size: few
d_call: NA
v_call: TRBV9
j_call: TRBJ2-3
cdr3_nt: TGTGCCAGCACTAGGGCCAGGTTTAGCACAGATACGCAGTATTTT
cdr3_aa: CASTRARFSTDTQYF

clone_size: few
d_call: NA
v_call: TRBV21-1
j_call: TRBJ1-5
cdr3_nt: TGTGCCAGCAGCCCCCGGGGGGACAAGGGTGGGAATCAGCCCCAGCATTTT
cdr3_aa: CASSPRGDKGGNQPQHF

clone_size: NA
d_call: TRBD2
v_call: TRBV7-8
j_call: TRBJ2-5
cdr3_nt: TGTGCCAGCAGCTTCCTGCGGGAGGCGGTCAACCGAGAGACCCAGTACTTC
cdr3_aa: CASSFLREAVNRETQYF

clone_size: few
d_call: TRBD1
v_call: TRBV7-9
j_call: TRBJ1-1
cdr3_nt: TGTGCCAGCAGGCTGACAGGGGGCAACACTGAAGCTTTCTTT
cdr3_aa: CASRLTGGNTEAFF

clone_size: NA
d_call: NA
v_call: TRBV7-9
j_call: TRBJ2-2
cdr3_nt: TGTGCCAGCAGCCCCCGCGCCTACACCGGGGAGCTGTTTTTT
cdr3_aa: CASSPRAYTGELFF

clone_size: NA
d_call: NA
v_call: TRBV2
j_call: TRBJ2-7
cdr3_nt: TGTGCCAGCAGCCAGACAGCATACGAGCAGTACTTC
cdr3_aa: CASSQTAYEQYF

clone_size: once
d_call: NA
v_call: TRBV18
j_call: TRBJ2-2
cdr3_nt: TGTGCCAGCTCACCTGACTGGCCGTCCGGGGAGCTGTTTTTT
cdr3_aa: CASSPDWPSGELFF

clone_size: NA
d_call: NA
v_call: TRBV5-1
j_call: TRBJ1-1
cdr3_nt: TGCGCCAGCAGCCCCCAGGTCAGAGAGAACACTGAAGCTTTCTTT
cdr3_aa: CASSPQVRENTEAFF

clone_size: few
d_call: NA
v_call: TRBV27
j_call: TRBJ1-2
cdr3_nt: TGTGCCAGCAGTTTAACCAGCCAGACAGCTAACTATGGCTACACCTTC
cdr3_aa: CASSLTSQTANYGYTF

clone_size: NA
d_call: NA
v_call: TRBV2
j_call: TRBJ2-3
cdr3_nt: TGTGCCAGCAGTGTGGGATCCACAGATACGCAGTATTTT
cdr3_aa: CASSVGSTDTQYF

clone_size: NA
d_call: NA
v_call: TRBV27
j_call: TRBJ2-1
cdr3_nt: TGTGCCAGCAGTTGGTCAGCGCCTTCCGTTGGCTGGTACAATGAGCAGTTCTTC
cdr3_aa: CASSWSAPSVGWYNEQFF

clone_size: few
d_call: NA
v_call: TRBV6-4
j_call: TRBJ2-1
cdr3_nt: TGTGCCAGCAGTGACCATGGAGGGTTGGGGTCACACAATGAGCAGTTCTTC
cdr3_aa: CASSDHGGLGSHNEQFF

clone_size: NA
d_call: NA
v_call: TRBV6-5
j_call: TRBJ2-1
cdr3_nt: TGTGCCAGCTTCGCCAGGGGTGAGCAGTTCTTC
cdr3_aa: CASFARGEQFF

clone_size: NA
d_call: TRBD1
v_call: TRBV5-1
j_call: TRBJ2-7
cdr3_nt: TGCGCCAGCAGCCCCCGACAGGGTTGGCACGAGCAGTACTTC
cdr3_aa: CASSPRQGWHEQYF

clone_size: NA
d_call: NA
v_call: TRBV4-2
j_call: TRBJ2-3
cdr3_nt: TGTGCCAGCAGCCAGGTCGACGGGGATACGCAGTATTTT
cdr3_aa: CASSQVDGDTQYF

clone_size: NA
d_call: TRBD1
v_call: TRBV7-9
j_call: TRBJ1-2
cdr3_nt: TGTGCCAGCAGCGACATTCAGGGGGCGGGCGCCTATGGCTACACCTTC
cdr3_aa: CASSDIQGAGAYGYTF

clone_size: NA
d_call: NA
v_call: TRBV10-3
j_call: TRBJ2-5
cdr3_nt: TGTGCCATCAAGAGGAGCAGGCTGCCACAAGAGACCCAGTACTTC
cdr3_aa: CAIKRSRLPQETQYF

clone_size: NA
d_call: NA
v_call: TRBV28
j_call: TRBJ1-2
cdr3_nt: TGTGCCAGCAGCCCCGTAGCGGAATATGGCTACACCTTC
cdr3_aa: CASSPVAEYGYTF

clone_size: NA
d_call: NA
v_call: TRBV6-6
j_call: TRBJ2-5
cdr3_nt: TGTGCCAGCAGTTACTCGGACCAGGGTGTGTCTGAGACCCAGTACTTC
cdr3_aa: CASSYSDQGVSETQYF

clone_size: once
d_call: TRBD2
v_call: TRBV28
j_call: TRBJ2-7
cdr3_nt: TGTGCCAGCAGTTTACCTCTAGCGGGACTCGTACAAGCCTTC
cdr3_aa: CASSLPLAGLVQAF

clone_size: many
d_call: NA
v_call: TRBV10-1
j_call: TRBJ2-1
cdr3_nt: TGCGCCAGCAGTGAGTCCCGGGCACTGTACAATGAGCAGTTCTTC
cdr3_aa: CASSESRALYNEQFF

clone_size: NA
d_call: NA
v_call: TRBV13
j_call: TRBJ1-1
cdr3_nt: TGTGCCAGCAGCCAAGGGCCGAACACTGAAGCTTTCTTT
cdr3_aa: CASSQGPNTEAFF

clone_size: NA
d_call: TRBD1
v_call: TRBV5-6
j_call: TRBJ2-7
cdr3_nt: TGTGCCAGCAGCCTGGGTGGGACAGTATCCTACGAGCAGTACTTC
cdr3_aa: CASSLGGTVSYEQYF

clone_size: NA
d_call: NA
v_call: TRBV21-1
j_call: TRBJ2-3
cdr3_nt: TGTGCCAGCAGCGGGCGCAACGGAACGGATACGCAGTATTTT
cdr3_aa: CASSGRNGTDTQYF

clone_size: NA
d_call: TRBD2
v_call: TRBV25-1
j_call: TRBJ2-7
cdr3_nt: TGTGCCAGCAGTGGGACTAGCGGTTCCACCGCCTACGAGCAGTACTTC
cdr3_aa: CASSGTSGSTAYEQYF

clone_size: NA
d_call: TRBD2
v_call: TRBV30
j_call: TRBJ2-1
cdr3_nt: TGTGCCTGGAGTAACGAGCGGGACTACAATGAGCAGTTCTTC
cdr3_aa: CAWSNERDYNEQFF

clone_size: NA
d_call: NA
v_call: TRBV6-1
j_call: TRBJ2-7
cdr3_nt: TGTGCCAGCCCACCGGGGGTGAAGCAGTACTTC
cdr3_aa: CASPPGVKQYF

clone_size: NA
d_call: NA
v_call: TRBV19
j_call: TRBJ1-3
cdr3_nt: TGTGCCACCATGTACAGGGATACAGACACCATATATTTT
cdr3_aa: CATMYRDTDTIYF

clone_size: NA
d_call: NA
v_call: TRBV5-6
j_call: TRBJ2-1
cdr3_nt: TGTGCCAGCAGCTTGGTTAAAGGCTCGCAGTTCTTC
cdr3_aa: CASSLVKGSQFF

clone_size: once
d_call: TRBD2
v_call: TRBV28
j_call: TRBJ2-7
cdr3_nt: TGTGCCAGCAGTCAGGGACTAGCCGGACTAGGGGGCGAGCAGTACTTC
cdr3_aa: CASSQGLAGLGGEQYF

clone_size: NA
d_call: TRBD2
v_call: TRBV6-4
j_call: TRBJ2-3
cdr3_nt: TGTGCCAGCAGTGACTCGACTAGCGGTGACACAGATACGCAGTATTTT
cdr3_aa: CASSDSTSGDTDTQYF

clone_size: NA
d_call: TRBD1
v_call: TRBV28
j_call: TRBJ1-5
cdr3_nt: TGTGCCAGCAGTTCCTTGGACAGGGGTCAGCCCCAGCATTTT
cdr3_aa: CASSSLDRGQPQHF

clone_size: NA
d_call: TRBD2
v_call: TRBV14
j_call: TRBJ2-3
cdr3_nt: TGTGCCAGCAGTCTACTAGCGGATCTAAGCACAGATACGCAGTATTTT
cdr3_aa: CASSLLADLSTDTQYF

clone_size: many
d_call: NA
v_call: TRBV2
j_call: TRBJ1-1
cdr3_nt: TGTGCCAGCAGTGGGCCTGAAGCTTTCTTT
cdr3_aa: CASSGPEAFF

clone_size: NA
d_call: NA
v_call: TRBV4-1
j_call: TRBJ2-1
cdr3_nt: TGCGCCAGCAGATGGCGGTACTCCTACAATGAGCAGTTCTTC
cdr3_aa: CASRWRYSYNEQFF

clone_size: medium-sized
d_call: NA
v_call: TRBV6-4
j_call: TRBJ1-5
cdr3_nt: TGTGCCAGCAGTACAGGGAGCAATCAGCCCCAGCATTTT
cdr3_aa: CASSTGSNQPQHF

clone_size: many
d_call: TRBD1
v_call: TRBV7-8
j_call: TRBJ2-7
cdr3_nt: TGTGCCAGCAGCTTAGAAGCCGGGACAGGGATCTACGAGCAGTACTTC
cdr3_aa: CASSLEAGTGIYEQYF

clone_size: NA
d_call: NA
v_call: TRBV28
j_call: TRBJ2-7
cdr3_nt: TGTGCCAGCAGTTTATCGGGGGTTGGCCACGAGCAGTACTTC
cdr3_aa: CASSLSGVGHEQYF

clone_size: NA
d_call: TRBD2
v_call: TRBV4-1
j_call: TRBJ2-1
cdr3_nt: TGCGCCAGCAGCGGACTAGCGGGAGATACTGAGCAGTTCTTC
cdr3_aa: CASSGLAGDTEQFF

clone_size: NA
d_call: NA
v_call: TRBV7-6
j_call: TRBJ2-1
cdr3_nt: TGTGCCAGCAGCCCTCTACCGTGGTACAATGAGCAGTTCTTC
cdr3_aa: CASSPLPWYNEQFF

clone_size: NA
d_call: NA
v_call: TRBV28
j_call: TRBJ2-7
cdr3_nt: TGTGCCAGCAGTTCTATTATTTTTTTTAACTACGAGCAGTACTTC
cdr3_aa: CASSSIIFFNYEQYF

clone_size: few
d_call: NA
v_call: TRBV27
j_call: TRBJ1-1
cdr3_nt: TGTGCCAGCAGTCCACTGAGACACTGGAACACTGAAGCTTTCTTT
cdr3_aa: CASSPLRHWNTEAFF

clone_size: NA
d_call: TRBD1
v_call: TRBV9
j_call: TRBJ2-5
cdr3_nt: TGTGCCAGCAGCGCAAACACAGGGGGCCGGGAGACCCAGTACTTC
cdr3_aa: CASSANTGGRETQYF

clone_size: NA
d_call: NA
v_call: TRBV7-8
j_call: TRBJ2-7
cdr3_nt: TGTGCCAGCAGTAGTTTACGGACAACCTACGAGCAGTACTTC
cdr3_aa: CASSSLRTTYEQYF

clone_size: NA
d_call: TRBD2
v_call: TRBV5-1
j_call: TRBJ2-1
cdr3_nt: TGCGCCAGCAGCTTGGGGCTAGCGGGAGACAATGAGCAGTTCTTC
cdr3_aa: CASSLGLAGDNEQFF

clone_size: NA
d_call: NA
v_call: TRBV15
j_call: TRBJ1-1
cdr3_nt: TGTGCCACCCGTTTCTTTGTGTGGACTGAAGCTTTCTTT
cdr3_aa: CATRFFVWTEAFF

clone_size: NA
d_call: NA
v_call: TRBV30
j_call: TRBJ2-5
cdr3_nt: TGTGCCTGGAGGGGGGCCGGGGAAGAGACCCAGTACTTC
cdr3_aa: CAWRGAGEETQYF

clone_size: NA
d_call: NA
v_call: TRBV28
j_call: TRBJ2-3
cdr3_nt: TGTGCCAGCAGTTTAAGAGGACTGACCACAGATACGCAGTATTTT
cdr3_aa: CASSLRGLTTDTQYF

clone_size: NA
d_call: NA
v_call: TRBV18
j_call: TRBJ1-1
cdr3_nt: TGTGCCAGCTCATCCACAGGGATGAACACTGAAGCTTTCTTT
cdr3_aa: CASSSTGMNTEAFF

clone_size: NA
d_call: TRBD2
v_call: TRBV5-1
j_call: TRBJ2-7
cdr3_nt: TGCGCCAGCAGCTTGACATACGGGGACTACGAGCAGTATTTC
cdr3_aa: CASSLTYGDYEQYF